There are many counts of the clone carrying this TCR beta chain. Its antigen is still unknown. Clinical symptoms, serum thyroxine and TRAb, thyroid ultrasound and orbital computed tomography together formed the diagnostic basis. About 10 ml of fresh peripheral blood supplied the PBMCs. V was cut by 3 bases and J by 10 bases, with 10 bases left in between. This CDR3 spans 12 amino acids. In germline, CDR1 is MDHEN, CDR2 SYDVKM. The data derive from a study of T cells in Graves' hyperthyroidism and ophthalmopathy. Overall study: Initial diagnosis, before any treatment, was when peripheral blood was collected.

From RNA transcripts, TCR beta CDR3 regions were amplified. Using the HTBI primer set, a first-round RT-PCR was run on the TCR CDR3. TCRdb processed the multiplex PCR reads anew with MiXCR; each CDR3 protein has one entry. The table shows 490,000 or so distinct CDR3 sequences, with just under 20% occurring only once. Study-level results: Expanded thyroid clonotypes (above 0.001) were mostly also found in blood.

The source of this sequence is a man aged 35 to 55 with Graves' ophthalmopathy. The sequenced material came from blood. This sequence joins TRBV28 and TRBJ2-1; D is undetermined. DNA for the CDR3: TGTGCCAGCAGTTTCCCCTGGGGAGAGCAGTTCTTC. It specifies CASSFPWGEQFF.